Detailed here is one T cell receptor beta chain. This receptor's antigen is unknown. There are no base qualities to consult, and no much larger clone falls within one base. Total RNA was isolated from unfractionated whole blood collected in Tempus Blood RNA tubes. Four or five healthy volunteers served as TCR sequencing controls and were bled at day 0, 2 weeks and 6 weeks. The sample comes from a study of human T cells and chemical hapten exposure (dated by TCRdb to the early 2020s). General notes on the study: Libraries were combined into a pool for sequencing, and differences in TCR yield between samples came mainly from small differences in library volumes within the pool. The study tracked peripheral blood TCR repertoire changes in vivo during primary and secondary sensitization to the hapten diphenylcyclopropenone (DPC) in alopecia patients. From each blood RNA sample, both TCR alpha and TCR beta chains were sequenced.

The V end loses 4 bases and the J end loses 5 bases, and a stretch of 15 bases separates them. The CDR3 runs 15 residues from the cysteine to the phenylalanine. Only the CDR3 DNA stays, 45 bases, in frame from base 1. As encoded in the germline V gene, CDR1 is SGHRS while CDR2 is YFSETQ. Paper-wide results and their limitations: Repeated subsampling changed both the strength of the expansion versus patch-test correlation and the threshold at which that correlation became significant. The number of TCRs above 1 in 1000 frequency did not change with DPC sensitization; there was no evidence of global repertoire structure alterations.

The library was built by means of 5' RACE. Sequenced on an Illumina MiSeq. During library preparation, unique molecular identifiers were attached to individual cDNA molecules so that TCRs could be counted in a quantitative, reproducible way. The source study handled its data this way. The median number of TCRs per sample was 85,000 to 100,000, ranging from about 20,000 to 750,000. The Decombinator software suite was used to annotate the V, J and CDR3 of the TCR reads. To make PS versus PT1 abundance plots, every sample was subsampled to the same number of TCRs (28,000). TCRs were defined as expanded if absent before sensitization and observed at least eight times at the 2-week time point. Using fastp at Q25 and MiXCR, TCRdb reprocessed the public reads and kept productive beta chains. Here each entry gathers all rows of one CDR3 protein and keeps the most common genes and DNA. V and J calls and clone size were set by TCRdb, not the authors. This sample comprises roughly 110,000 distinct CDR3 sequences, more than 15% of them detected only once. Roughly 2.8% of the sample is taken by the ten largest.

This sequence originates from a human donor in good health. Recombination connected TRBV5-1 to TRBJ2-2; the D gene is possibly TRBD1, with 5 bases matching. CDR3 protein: CASSLQAGKTGELFF. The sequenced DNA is TGCGCCAGCAGCCTCCAGGCAGGGAAGACCGGGGAGCTGTTTTTT.